This T cell receptor beta chain was found in a study of Graves' ophthalmopathy and Graves' hyperthyroidism. Study information: Peripheral blood was obtained at first diagnosis, ahead of any treatment.

CDR3 length: 14 residues. V shed 3 bases and J shed 3 bases, with 9 bases lying between them. This clonotype was recorded at least ten times. Amplification of TCR beta CDR3 regions used RNA transcripts. An opening RT-PCR round employed HTBI primers and preceded a second-round multiplex PCR. TCRdb re-called the multiplex PCR reads through MiXCR, storing one row per CDR3 protein. The sample has about 400,000 distinct CDR3 sequences; about a sixth are singletons. The sequence came from a woman between 18 and 29 years old with Graves' ophthalmopathy. The rearrangement uses TRBV12-3 or TRBV12-4 and TRBJ1-5; the D gene is possibly TRBD1 (6 bases). Sequences were obtained from peripheral blood. This CDR3 reads CASSLLGANQPQHF. The CDR3 DNA sequence: TGTGCCAGCAGTTTGTTGGGGGCCAATCAGCCCCAGCATTTT.